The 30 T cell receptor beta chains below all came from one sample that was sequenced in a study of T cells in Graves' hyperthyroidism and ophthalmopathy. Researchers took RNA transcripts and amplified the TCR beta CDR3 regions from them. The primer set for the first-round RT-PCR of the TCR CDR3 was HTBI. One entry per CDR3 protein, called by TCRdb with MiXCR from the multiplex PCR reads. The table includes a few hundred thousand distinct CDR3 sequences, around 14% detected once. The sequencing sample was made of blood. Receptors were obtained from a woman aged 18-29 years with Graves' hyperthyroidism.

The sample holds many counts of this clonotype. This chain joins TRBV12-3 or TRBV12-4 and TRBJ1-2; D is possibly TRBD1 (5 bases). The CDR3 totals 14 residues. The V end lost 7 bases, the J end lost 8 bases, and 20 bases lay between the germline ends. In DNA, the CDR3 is TGTGCCAGCACCTCGGGACCGACATGGGAAGGCTACACCTTC. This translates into CASTSGPTWEGYTF.

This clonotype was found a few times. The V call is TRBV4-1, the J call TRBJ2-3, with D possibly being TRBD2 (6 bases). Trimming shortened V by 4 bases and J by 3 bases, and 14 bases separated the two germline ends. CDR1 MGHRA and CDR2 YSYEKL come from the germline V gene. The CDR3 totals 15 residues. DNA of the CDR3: TGCGCCAGCAGCCCGGAGGGCCTTGGTACAGATACGCAGTATTTT. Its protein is CASSPEGLGTDTQYF.

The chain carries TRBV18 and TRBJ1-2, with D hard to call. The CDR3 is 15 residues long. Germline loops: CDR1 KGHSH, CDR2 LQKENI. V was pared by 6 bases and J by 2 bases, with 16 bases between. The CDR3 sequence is CASSPPDKGNYGYTF. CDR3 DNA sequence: TGTGCCAGCTCCCCCCCAGACAAGGGCAACTATGGCTACACCTTC.

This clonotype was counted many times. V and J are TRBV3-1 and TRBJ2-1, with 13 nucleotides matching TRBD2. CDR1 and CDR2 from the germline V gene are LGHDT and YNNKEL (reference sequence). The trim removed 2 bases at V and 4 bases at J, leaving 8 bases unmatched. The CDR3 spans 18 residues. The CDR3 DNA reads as TGTGCCAGCAGCCAAATACCCCTACTAGCGGGGGGGTACAATGAGCAGTTCTTC. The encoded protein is CASSQIPLLAGGYNEQFF.

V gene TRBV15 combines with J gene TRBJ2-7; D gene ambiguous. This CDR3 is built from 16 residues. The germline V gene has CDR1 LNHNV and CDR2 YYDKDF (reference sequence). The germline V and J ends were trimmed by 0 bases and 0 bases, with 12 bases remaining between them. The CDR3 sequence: CATSREGLQSSYEQYF. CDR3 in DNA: TGTGCCACCAGCAGAGAAGGGCTTCAGAGCTCCTACGAGCAGTACTTC. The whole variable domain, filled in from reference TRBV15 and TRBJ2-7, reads DAMVIQNPRYQVTQFGKPVTLSCSQTLNHNVMYWYQQKSSQAPKLLFHYYDKDFNNEADTPDNFQSRRPNTSFCFLDIRSPGLGDTAMYLCATSREGLQSSYEQYFGPGTRLTVT.

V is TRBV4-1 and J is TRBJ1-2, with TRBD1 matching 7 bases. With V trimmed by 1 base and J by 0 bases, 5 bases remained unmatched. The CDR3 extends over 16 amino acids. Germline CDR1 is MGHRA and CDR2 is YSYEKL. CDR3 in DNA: TGCGCCAGCAGCCAAGCCGGGGACAGCCCTAACTATGGCTACACCTTC. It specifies CASSQAGDSPNYGYTF.

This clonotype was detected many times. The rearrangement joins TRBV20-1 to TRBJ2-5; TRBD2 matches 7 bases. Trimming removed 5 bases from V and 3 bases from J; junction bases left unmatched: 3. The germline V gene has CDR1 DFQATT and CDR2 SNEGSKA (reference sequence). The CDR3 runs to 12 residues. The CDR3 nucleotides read TGCAGTGCTCGGGACTACGAAGAGACCCAGTACTTC. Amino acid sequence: CSARDYEETQYF.

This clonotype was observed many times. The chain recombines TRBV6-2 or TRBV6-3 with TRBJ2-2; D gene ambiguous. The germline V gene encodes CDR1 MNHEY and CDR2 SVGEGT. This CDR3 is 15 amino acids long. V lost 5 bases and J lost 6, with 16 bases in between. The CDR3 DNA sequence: TGTGCCAGCAGTCGCCACCTTACCAGTGCCGGGGAGCTGTTTTTT. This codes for CASSRHLTSAGELFF.

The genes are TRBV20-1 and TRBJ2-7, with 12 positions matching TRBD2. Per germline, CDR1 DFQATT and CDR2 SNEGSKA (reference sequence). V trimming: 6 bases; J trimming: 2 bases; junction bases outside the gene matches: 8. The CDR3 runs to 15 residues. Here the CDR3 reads CSAFPTSGRPYEQYF. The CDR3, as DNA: TGCAGTGCGTTCCCAACTAGCGGGAGGCCCTACGAGCAGTACTTC.

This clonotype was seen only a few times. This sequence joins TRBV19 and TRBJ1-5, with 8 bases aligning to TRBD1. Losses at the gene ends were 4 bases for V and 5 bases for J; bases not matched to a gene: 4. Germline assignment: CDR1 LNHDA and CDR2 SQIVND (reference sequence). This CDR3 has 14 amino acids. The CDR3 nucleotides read TGTGCCAGTAGTAAACAGGGGGGCTATCAGCCCCAGCATTTT. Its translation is CASSKQGGYQPQHF. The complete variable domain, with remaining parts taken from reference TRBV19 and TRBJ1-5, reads DGGITQSPKYLFRKEGQNVTLSCEQNLNHDAMYWYRQDPGQGLRLIYYSQIVNDFQKGDIAEGYSVSREKKESFPLTVTSAQKNPTAFYLCASSKQGGYQPQHFGDGTRLSIL.

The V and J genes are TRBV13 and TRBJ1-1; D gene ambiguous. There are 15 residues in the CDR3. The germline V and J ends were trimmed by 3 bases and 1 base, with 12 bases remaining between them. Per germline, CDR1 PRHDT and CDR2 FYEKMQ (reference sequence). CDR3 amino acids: CASSFGFRGNTEAFF. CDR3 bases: TGTGCCAGCAGCTTTGGTTTCCGGGGGAACACTGAAGCTTTCTTT.

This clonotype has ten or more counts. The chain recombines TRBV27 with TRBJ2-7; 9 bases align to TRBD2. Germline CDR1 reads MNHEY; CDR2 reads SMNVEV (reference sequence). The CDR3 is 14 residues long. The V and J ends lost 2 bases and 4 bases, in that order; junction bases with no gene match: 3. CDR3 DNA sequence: TGTGCCAGCAGTTTAAAGCGGGGGGTATACGAGCAGTACTTC. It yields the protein CASSLKRGVYEQYF.

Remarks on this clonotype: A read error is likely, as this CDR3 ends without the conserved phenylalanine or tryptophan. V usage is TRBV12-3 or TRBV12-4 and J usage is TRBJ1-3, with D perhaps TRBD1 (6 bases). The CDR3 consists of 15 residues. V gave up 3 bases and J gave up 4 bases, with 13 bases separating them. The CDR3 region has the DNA TGTGCCAGCAGTTTTCGGGGGGCGGCGGGAAACACCATATATCTT. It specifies CASSFRGAAGNTIYL.

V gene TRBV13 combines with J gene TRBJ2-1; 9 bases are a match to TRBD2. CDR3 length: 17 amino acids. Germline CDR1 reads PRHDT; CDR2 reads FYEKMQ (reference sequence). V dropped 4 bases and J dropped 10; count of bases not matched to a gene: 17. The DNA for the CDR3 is TGTGCCAGCAGCTCCTTCGGGCTAGCGGGACCCCCCGGGGAGCAGTTCTTC. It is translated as CASSSFGLAGPPGEQFF.

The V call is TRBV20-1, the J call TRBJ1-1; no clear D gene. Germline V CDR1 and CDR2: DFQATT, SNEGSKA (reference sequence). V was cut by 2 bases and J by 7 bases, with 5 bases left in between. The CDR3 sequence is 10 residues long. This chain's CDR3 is CSARQSEAFF. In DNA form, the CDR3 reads TGCAGTGCTAGACAGAGTGAAGCTTTCTTT.

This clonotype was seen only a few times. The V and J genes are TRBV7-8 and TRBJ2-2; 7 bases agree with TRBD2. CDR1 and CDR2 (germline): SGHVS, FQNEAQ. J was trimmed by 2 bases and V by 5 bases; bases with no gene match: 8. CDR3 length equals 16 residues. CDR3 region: CASSPRVAGNTGELFF. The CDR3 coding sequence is TGTGCCAGCAGCCCGAGGGTAGCGGGTAACACCGGGGAGCTGTTTTTT.

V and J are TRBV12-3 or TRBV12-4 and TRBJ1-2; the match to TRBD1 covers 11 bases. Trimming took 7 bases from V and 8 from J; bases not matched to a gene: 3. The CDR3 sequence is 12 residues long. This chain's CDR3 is CASMDRGRGYTF. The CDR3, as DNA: TGTGCCAGCATGGACAGGGGGCGAGGCTACACCTTC.

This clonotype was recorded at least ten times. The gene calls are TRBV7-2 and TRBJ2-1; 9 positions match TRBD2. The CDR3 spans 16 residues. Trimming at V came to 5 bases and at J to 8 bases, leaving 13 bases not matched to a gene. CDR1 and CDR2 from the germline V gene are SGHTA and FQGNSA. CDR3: CASSERRGGLSDEQFF. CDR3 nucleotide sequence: TGTGCCAGCAGCGAGAGGCGGGGGGGCCTTAGCGATGAGCAGTTCTTC.

Here the CDR3 reads CASSSMGQGNRPLHF. CDR3 sequence (DNA): TGTGCCAGCAGCTCTATGGGACAGGGAAATCGTCCCCTCCACTTT. The chain is built from TRBV6-1 and TRBJ1-6; 9 bases match TRBD1. The CDR3 length is 15 residues. V was pared by 6 bases and J by 13 bases, with 13 bases of the junction left unmatched. Germline V gene lookup returns CDR1 MNHNS and CDR2 SASEGT.

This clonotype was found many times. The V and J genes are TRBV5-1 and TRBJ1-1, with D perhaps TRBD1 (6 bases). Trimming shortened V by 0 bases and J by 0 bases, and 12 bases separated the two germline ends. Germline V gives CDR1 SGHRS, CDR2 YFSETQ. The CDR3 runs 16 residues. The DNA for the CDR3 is TGCGCCAGCAGCTTGGGCCTGACAGGAGTGAACACTGAAGCTTTCTTT. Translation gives CASSLGLTGVNTEAFF.

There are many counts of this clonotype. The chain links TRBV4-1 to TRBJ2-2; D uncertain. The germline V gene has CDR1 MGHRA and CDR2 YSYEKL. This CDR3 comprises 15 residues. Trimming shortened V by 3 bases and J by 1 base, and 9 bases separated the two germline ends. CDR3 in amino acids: CASSQTDENTGELFF. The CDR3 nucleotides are TGCGCCAGCAGCCAGACTGATGAGAACACCGGGGAGCTGTTTTTT.

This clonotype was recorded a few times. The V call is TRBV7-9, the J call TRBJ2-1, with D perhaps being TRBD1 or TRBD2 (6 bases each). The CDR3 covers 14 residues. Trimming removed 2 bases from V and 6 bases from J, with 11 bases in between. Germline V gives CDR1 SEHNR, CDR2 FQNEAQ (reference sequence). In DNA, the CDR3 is TGTGCCAGCAGCTTATATTCGGGGGCCAATGAGCAGTTCTTC. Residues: CASSLYSGANEQFF.

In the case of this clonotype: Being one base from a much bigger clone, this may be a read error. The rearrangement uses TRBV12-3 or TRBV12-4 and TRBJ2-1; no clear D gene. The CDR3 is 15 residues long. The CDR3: CASSLSQAVVYEQSF. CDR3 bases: TGTGCCAGCAGTTTAAGTCAAGCTGTCGTCTATGAGCAGTCCTTC.

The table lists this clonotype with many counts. The DNA of the CDR3 is TGTGCCAGCAGGAAACAGGGGCCGGTGAACACTGAAGCTTTCTTT. It yields the protein CASRKQGPVNTEAFF. This chain links TRBV27 with TRBJ1-1; 7 bases fit TRBD1. Germline lookup yields CDR1 MNHEY and CDR2 SMNVEV (reference sequence). The V and J ends lost 6 bases and 0 bases, in that order; junction bases with no gene match: 7. This CDR3 contains 15 residues.

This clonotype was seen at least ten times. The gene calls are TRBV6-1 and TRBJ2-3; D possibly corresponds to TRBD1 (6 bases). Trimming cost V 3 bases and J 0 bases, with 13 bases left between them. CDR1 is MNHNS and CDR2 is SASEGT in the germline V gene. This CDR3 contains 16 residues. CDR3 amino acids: CASSDLQGRSTDTQYF. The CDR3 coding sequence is TGTGCCAGCAGTGACCTACAGGGTAGGAGCACAGATACGCAGTATTTT.

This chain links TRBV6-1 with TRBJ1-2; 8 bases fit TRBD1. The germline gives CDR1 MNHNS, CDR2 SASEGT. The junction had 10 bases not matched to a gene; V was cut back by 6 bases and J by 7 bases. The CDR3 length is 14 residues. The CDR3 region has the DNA TGTGCCAGCAGCCAGACAGGGGAGCTAGCTGGCTACACCTTC. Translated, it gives CASSQTGELAGYTF.

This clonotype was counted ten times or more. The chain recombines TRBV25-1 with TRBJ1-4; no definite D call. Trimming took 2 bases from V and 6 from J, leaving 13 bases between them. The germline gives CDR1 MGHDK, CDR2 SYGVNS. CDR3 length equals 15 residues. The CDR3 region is CASSESGGLDEKLFF. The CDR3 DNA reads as TGTGCCAGCAGTGAAAGCGGAGGGTTGGATGAAAAACTGTTTTTT.

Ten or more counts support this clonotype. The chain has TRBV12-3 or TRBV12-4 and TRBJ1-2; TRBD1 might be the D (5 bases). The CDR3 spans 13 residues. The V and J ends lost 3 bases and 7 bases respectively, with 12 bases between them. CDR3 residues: CASSFETALGYTF. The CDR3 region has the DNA TGTGCCAGCAGTTTCGAGACAGCCCTTGGCTACACCTTC.

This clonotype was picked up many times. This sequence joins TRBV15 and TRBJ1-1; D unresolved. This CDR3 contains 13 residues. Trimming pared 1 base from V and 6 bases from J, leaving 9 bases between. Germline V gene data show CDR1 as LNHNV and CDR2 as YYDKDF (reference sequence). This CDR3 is CATSRGLWSEAFF. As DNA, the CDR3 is TGTGCCACCAGCAGAGGGCTTTGGTCTGAAGCTTTCTTT.

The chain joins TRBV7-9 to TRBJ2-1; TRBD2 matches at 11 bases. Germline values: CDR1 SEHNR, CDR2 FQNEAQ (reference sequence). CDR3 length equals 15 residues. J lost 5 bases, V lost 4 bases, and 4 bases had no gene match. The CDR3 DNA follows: TGTGCCAGCAGCTCAATAGCGGGGGGGAACAATGAGCAGTTCTTC. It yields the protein CASSSIAGGNNEQFF.